This is a list of T cell receptor beta chains from one sample in a study of cytomegalovirus exposure and HLA in healthy donors. Sequencing was performed with immunoSEQ multiplex PCR; in TCRdb, only in-frame clones are kept and a portion is missing. Of under 130,000 clones listed, about 83% are singletons. Sequencing used PBMCs. All receptors come from a young man in good health and CMV-seronegative. CDR3s include the opening cysteine and the closing phenylalanine or tryptophan. Each record gives: clone size, CDR3 length, D gene, V gene, J gene, CDR3 DNA, CDR3 protein. A D gene is named only where the DNA matches it firmly. Part of the rows lack a size; the others show once, few, many or a class for expanded clones.

once,16,TRBD1,TRBV11-2,TRBJ1-4,TGTGCCAGCAGCCCTCGGCCCGGGACAGGGCCCGAAAAACTGTTTTTT,CASSPRPGTGPEKLFF
-,15,TRBD2,TRBV13,TRBJ2-1,TGTGCCAGCAGCTTTCGATTAGCGGGAACGGATGAGCAGTTCTTC,CASSFRLAGTDEQFF
-,15,TRBD1,TRBV28,TRBJ1-5,TGTGCCAGCAGTCCCGACAGGGATAGCAATCAGCCCCAGCATTTT,CASSPDRDSNQPQHF
-,15,-,TRBV19,TRBJ1-5,TGTGCCAGTAGTATGGGGCGGGGGGACAATCAGCCCCAGCATTTT,CASSMGRGDNQPQHF
few,15,TRBD1,TRBV16,TRBJ1-1,TGTGCCAGCAGCCACCTCGACAGGGGGGACACTGAAGCTTTCTTT,CASSHLDRGDTEAFF
-,15,-,TRBV5-8,TRBJ2-7,TGTGCCAGCAGCTTGTTTACCGCCAGCTCCTACGAGCAGTACTTC,CASSLFTASSYEQYF
-,13,-,TRBV27,TRBJ2-1,TGTGCCAGCAGTTTAGAGGCGTACAATGAGCAGTTCTTC,CASSLEAYNEQFF
-,15,-,TRBV5-1,TRBJ1-2,TGCGCCAGCAGCTTGGATTGGGGGGTAGACTATGGCTACACCTTC,CASSLDWGVDYGYTF
-,13,-,TRBV28,TRBJ2-7,TGTGCCAGCAGTCCCCCTCAGTCCCGCGAGCAGTACTTC,CASSPPQSREQYF
-,15,TRBD1,TRBV28,TRBJ2-7,TGTGCCAGCCCTCCCCTGGGACAGGCATCCTACGAGCAGTACTTC,CASPPLGQASYEQYF
-,14,-,TRBV11-2,TRBJ1-1,TGTGCCAGCAGCCTAGGCGGGGCGGACACTGAAGCTTTCTTT,CASSLGGADTEAFF
-,12,-,TRBV5-6,TRBJ1-2,TGTGCCAGCAGCTTGGACGGTTATGGCTACACCTTC,CASSLDGYGYTF
-,13,TRBD2,TRBV27,TRBJ2-7,TGTGCCAGCAGTTCTAGCGGGCCCTACGAGCAGTACTTC,CASSSSGPYEQYF
-,15,-,TRBV9,TRBJ2-1,TGTGCCAGCAGCCCCCGGGCGGGACCCACGGATGAGCAGTTCTTC,CASSPRAGPTDEQFF
-,17,-,TRBV18,TRBJ1-1,TGTGCCAGCTCACCACTCGGGAAGGTGGTAGCGAACACTGAAGCTTTCTTT,CASSPLGKVVANTEAFF
-,17,TRBD1,TRBV2,TRBJ1-2,TGTGCCAGCAGTCACCCACGGACCGGGACAGGATCGTCGGGCTACACCTTC,CASSHPRTGTGSSGYTF
-,14,-,TRBV28,TRBJ2-7,TGTGCCAGCAGTCCTCAGGCCCCGAAGAACGAGCAGTACTTC,CASSPQAPKNEQYF
-,13,TRBD2,TRBV4-2,TRBJ2-7,TGTGCCAGCGGACCGGGACTAGCCTTCGAGCAGTACTTC,CASGPGLAFEQYF
-,14,-,TRBV5-5,TRBJ1-2,TGTGCCAGCAGCTTGGTACAGGCCAACTATGGCTACACCTTC,CASSLVQANYGYTF
-,17,TRBD2,TRBV27,TRBJ2-3,TGTGCCAGCAGTTCACCTTGGACTAGCGGGGGCACAGATACGCAGTATTTT,CASSSPWTSGGTDTQYF
-,11,-,TRBV6-6,TRBJ1-1,TGTGCCAGCAGAGGCCAGACGAGGACTTTCTTT,CASRGQTRTFF
-,16,-,TRBV28,TRBJ2-7,TGTGCCAGCAGGCCAAGTTCCTGGGAGGCTACCTACGAGCAGTACTTC,CASRPSSWEATYEQYF
-,16,TRBD1,TRBV2,TRBJ1-4,TGTGCCAGCAGTGATCCTCGGACAGGAAAAAATGAAAAACTGTTTTTT,CASSDPRTGKNEKLFF
-,15,-,TRBV7-9,TRBJ2-7,TGTGCCAGCAGCTTAACGGGGCTAGCGACCTACGAGCAGTACTTC,CASSLTGLATYEQYF
-,15,TRBD1,TRBV7-9,TRBJ2-5,TGTGCCAGCAGCTTTTACTGGGACAGAGAAGAGACCCAGTACTTC,CASSFYWDREETQYF
-,16,TRBD1,TRBV27,TRBJ2-5,TGTGCCAGCAGTCCCTGGACAGGAGTAGGCCAAGAGACCCAGTACTTC,CASSPWTGVGQETQYF
-,14,-,TRBV7-8,TRBJ2-5,TGTGCCAGCAGCTTCGGGAGCCCGCGGGAGACCCAGTACTTC,CASSFGSPRETQYF
-,17,TRBD2,TRBV5-1,TRBJ2-3,TGCGCCAGCAGCTTGGTAGGGGCGGGAGGACCCTCAGATACGCAGTATTTT,CASSLVGAGGPSDTQYF
-,17,TRBD2,TRBV11-2,TRBJ2-5,TGTGCCAGCAGCTTGGGATCTAGCGGGAGTGGGATGGAGACCCAGTACTTC,CASSLGSSGSGMETQYF
-,16,-,TRBV7-2,TRBJ2-5,TGTGCCAGCAGCTTAGCGTCCGCGGCCCCAACGCAGACCCAGTACTTC,CASSLASAAPTQTQYF
-,13,TRBD2,TRBV7-8,TRBJ2-7,TGTGCCAGCCGGGGGACTAGTGGCTACGAGCAGTACTTC,CASRGTSGYEQYF
once,16,TRBD1,TRBV7-9,TRBJ1-1,TGTGCCAGCAGCCCCCTCTTGGAAACAGGGGAAACTGAAGCTTTCTTT,CASSPLLETGETEAFF
-,15,TRBD2,TRBV27,TRBJ2-5,TGTGCCAGCAGTTTAATTAGCGGGAGGACGAAGACCCAGTACTTC,CASSLISGRTKTQYF
-,12,-,TRBV19,TRBJ1-4,TGTGCCAGTAGTATAGGTCGGGAAAAACTGTTTTTT,CASSIGREKLFF
-,17,TRBD2,TRBV7-3,TRBJ2-2,TGTGCCAGCAGCTTATATCGGACTAGCGGGAACACCGGGGAGCTGTTTTTT,CASSLYRTSGNTGELFF
-,15,-,TRBV7-2,TRBJ1-1,TGTGCCAGCAGCTTAGCGGATGGGACAACATTTGAAGCTTTCTTT,CASSLADGTTFEAFF
-,13,-,TRBV28,TRBJ2-5,TGTGCCAGCAGTTTATCAGGGTGGGAGACCCAGTACTTC,CASSLSGWETQYF
-,13,-,TRBV2,TRBJ2-5,TGTGCCAGCAGTGGCGGAGTCCAAGAGACCCAGTACTTC,CASSGGVQETQYF
-,15,TRBD1,TRBV11-3,TRBJ2-5,TGTGCCAGCAGCTTACCGACAGGGAGCCAGGAGACCCAGTACTTC,CASSLPTGSQETQYF
-,15,-,TRBV28,TRBJ2-1,TGTGCCAGCAGTTTTGAGTTTTATAGCTACAATGAGCAGTTCTTC,CASSFEFYSYNEQFF